This T cell receptor (beta chain) was found in a study of T cells in tuberculosis. The CDR3 contains 16 residues. The V end lost 2 bases, the J end lost 8 bases, and 21 bases lay between the germline ends. Generated by immunoSEQ multiplex PCR, the TCRdb table keeps only in-frame clones and is missing some. The sample lists around 26,000 clones, more than 90% occurring once. The receptor was derived from a donor aged 10-30 years with latent tuberculosis or without tuberculosis infection. Some clones in this sample may be carry-over from other donors' samples. The sample consisted of PBMCs. The J gene is TRBJ1-2, the V gene TRBV23-1; TRBD1 is a possible D gene (6 bases). TRBV23-1 counts as an open reading frame of uncertain function. In DNA, the CDR3 is TGCGCCAGCAGTCAAGGGTCCGGGGGGCGCGATAAAGGCTACACCTTC. Translation gives CASSQGSGGRDKGYTF.